This is a list of T cell receptor beta chains from one sample in a study of CD8 T cells in Susac syndrome. TCRdb fed the immunoSEQ multiplex PCR reads into MiXCR, producing one record per CDR3 protein. The data hold approximately 75,000 distinct CDR3 sequences, with 95% observed a single time. The sequenced sample consisted of CD8+ T cells from PBMCs. Receptor source: a human donor in good health. The CDR3 runs from the conserved cysteine through the conserved F or W. Each record gives: D gene, clone size, V gene, J gene, CDR3 protein, CDR3 DNA. A D gene is named only where the DNA matches it firmly. Clone size is shown for a subset of rows, as once, few, many or a class of expanded clone.

>TRBD2|-|TRBV2|TRBJ2-3
CASLSGGFTTDTQYF
TGTGCCAGCCTTAGCGGGGGCTTTACCACAGATACGCAGTATTTT
>-|-|TRBV2|TRBJ2-5
CASSERGWPRSPQEETQYF
TGTGCCAGCAGTGAAAGGGGATGGCCACGAAGTCCCCAGGAAGAGACCCAGTACTTC
>-|-|TRBV4-1|TRBJ2-4
CASSQDGTGQAKNIQYF
TGCGCCAGCAGCCAAGATGGAACAGGGCAAGCCAAAAACATTCAGTACTTC
>-|-|TRBV7-9|TRBJ1-4
CASSLKGGNEKLFF
TGTGCCAGCAGCTTGAAGGGTGGTAATGAAAAACTGTTTTTT
>TRBD2|once|TRBV7-3|TRBJ2-3
CASSLGTSGTDTQYF
TGTGCCAGCAGCTTAGGGACTAGCGGGACAGATACGCAGTATTTT
>TRBD1|-|TRBV28|TRBJ1-5
CATHILGQGNQPQHF
TGTGCCACCCATATTCTCGGACAGGGGAATCAGCCCCAGCATTTT
>TRBD1|-|TRBV5-4|TRBJ1-4
CASSWGQGGEKLFF
TGTGCCAGCAGCTGGGGACAGGGCGGAGAAAAACTGTTTTTT
>-|-|TRBV2|TRBJ1-2
CAIQTEQDNYGYTF
TGTGCCATCCAGACGGAGCAAGACAACTATGGCTACACCTTC
>-|-|TRBV29-1|TRBJ2-7
CSAAGDYEQYF
TGCAGCGCCGCGGGCGACTACGAGCAGTACTTC
>-|-|TRBV5-4|TRBJ2-1
CASSLVDMDEQFF
TGTGCCAGCAGCTTGGTAGATATGGATGAGCAGTTCTTC
>TRBD2|-|TRBV13|TRBJ2-2
CASSFWTSGNTGELFF
TGTGCCAGCAGCTTTTGGACTAGCGGGAACACCGGGGAGCTGTTTTTT